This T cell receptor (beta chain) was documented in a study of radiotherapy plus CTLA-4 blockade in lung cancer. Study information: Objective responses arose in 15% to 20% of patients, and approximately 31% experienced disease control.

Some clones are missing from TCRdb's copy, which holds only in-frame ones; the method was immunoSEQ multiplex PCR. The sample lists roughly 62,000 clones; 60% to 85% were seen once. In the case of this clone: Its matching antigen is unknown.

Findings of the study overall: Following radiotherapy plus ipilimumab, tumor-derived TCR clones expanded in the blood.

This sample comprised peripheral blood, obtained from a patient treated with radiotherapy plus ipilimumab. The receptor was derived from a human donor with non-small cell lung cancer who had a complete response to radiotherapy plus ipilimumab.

CDR3 coding DNA: TGTGCCAGCAGTCCCGGACGGGGTCGGTCTGAAGCTTTCTTT. This encodes CASSPGRGRSEAFF. This chain uses TRBV27 with TRBJ1-1; D not resolved. This CDR3 is built from 14 residues. Germline V gene sequence: CDR1 MNHEY, CDR2 SMNVEV (reference sequence). The V gene lost 5 bases and the J gene lost 6 bases, with 16 bases spanning the gap.